This entry lists 7 T cell receptor beta chains sequenced from one sample in a study of spatial heterogeneity in lung cancer. A single record per CDR3 protein comes from TCRdb applying MiXCR to the 5' RACE reads. The table shows around 110,000 distinct CDR3 sequences, with 9.5% to 15% occurring only once. Time point denoted: blood at routine non-recurrence follow-up after resection. No cells were sorted before sequencing. The whole RNA sequenced was extracted from tumor, nontumor lung or frozen PBMC. The material sequenced was PBMCs, taken at follow-up. The receptors were sampled from a male donor with early-stage non-small cell lung cancer.

The table lists this clonotype with many counts. The rearrangement uses TRBV9 and TRBJ1-5; D is ambiguous. Germline assignment: CDR1 SGDLS and CDR2 YYNGEE. The CDR3 is made up of 15 amino acids. V was shortened by 3 bases and J by 1 base, with 11 bases between the two germline ends. CDR3: CASSEAPGSNQPQHF. The CDR3 DNA reads as TGTGCCAGCAGCGAGGCCCCGGGGAGCAATCAGCCCCAGCATTTT.

This clonotype was seen more than once but under ten times. The genes are TRBV10-1 and TRBJ2-3, with D perhaps matching TRBD2 (6 bases). V shed 4 bases and J shed 0 bases, with 11 bases lying between them. The CDR3 runs to 15 residues. Per germline, CDR1 WNHNN and CDR2 SYGVQD (reference sequence). The chain's CDR3 is CASSVRGGSTDTQYF. Written as DNA, the CDR3 is TGCGCCAGCAGTGTCCGCGGAGGGAGCACAGATACGCAGTATTTT.

At least ten counts were recorded for this clonotype. The CDR3 reads CSARDSGVRSPLHF. CDR3 coding DNA: TGCAGTGCTAGGGACTCGGGGGTTCGGTCACCCCTCCACTTT. The rearrangement links TRBV20-1 to TRBJ1-6; weak D call: TRBD1 (5 bases). The germline V gene has CDR1 DFQATT and CDR2 SNEGSKA (reference sequence). V lost 3 bases to trimming and J lost 10 bases, with 16 bases between them. The CDR3 runs 14 residues.

The J gene is TRBJ1-2, the V gene TRBV18; 8 bases are a match to TRBD1. V was clipped by 4 bases and J by 4 bases; unmatched bases: 8. The CDR3 has 15 residues. CDR1 and CDR2 from the germline V gene are KGHSH and LQKENI. CDR3 sequence reads: CASSLQDRGGYGYTF. The CDR3 DNA sequence: TGTGCCAGCTCACTCCAAGACAGGGGCGGCTATGGCTACACCTTC.

The rearrangement uses TRBV2 and TRBJ2-5; D possibly corresponds to TRBD2 (6 bases). Trimming removed 0 bases from V and 6 bases from J, with 17 bases in between. This CDR3 region has 16 residues. The germline V gene has CDR1 SNHLY and CDR2 FYNNEI. This CDR3 is CASSEARNAGRKTQYF. CDR3 in DNA: TGTGCCAGCAGTGAAGCGCGGAACGCGGGGAGGAAGACCCAGTACTTC.

This clonotype was seen ten or more times. CDR3: CASSLPTENTEAFF. CDR3 nucleotide sequence: TGTGCCAGCAGCTTGCCGACAGAGAACACTGAAGCTTTCTTT. The chain recombines TRBV7-9 with TRBJ1-1, with D perhaps TRBD1 (5 bases). V lost 3 bases to trimming and J lost 1 base, with 9 bases between them. Germline V gives CDR1 SEHNR, CDR2 FQNEAQ (reference sequence). The CDR3 consists of 14 residues.

The sample holds many counts of this clonotype. CDR3 loop: CASSLIQDRGPDTQYF. DNA for the CDR3: TGTGCCAGCAGCTTAATTCAGGACAGGGGACCAGATACGCAGTATTTT. The V and J genes are TRBV7-6 and TRBJ2-3, with 9 bases fitting TRBD1. Unmatched junction bases numbered 7, after V lost 2 bases and J lost 4 bases. In germline, CDR1 is SGHVS, CDR2 FNYEAQ. The CDR3 consists of 16 residues.